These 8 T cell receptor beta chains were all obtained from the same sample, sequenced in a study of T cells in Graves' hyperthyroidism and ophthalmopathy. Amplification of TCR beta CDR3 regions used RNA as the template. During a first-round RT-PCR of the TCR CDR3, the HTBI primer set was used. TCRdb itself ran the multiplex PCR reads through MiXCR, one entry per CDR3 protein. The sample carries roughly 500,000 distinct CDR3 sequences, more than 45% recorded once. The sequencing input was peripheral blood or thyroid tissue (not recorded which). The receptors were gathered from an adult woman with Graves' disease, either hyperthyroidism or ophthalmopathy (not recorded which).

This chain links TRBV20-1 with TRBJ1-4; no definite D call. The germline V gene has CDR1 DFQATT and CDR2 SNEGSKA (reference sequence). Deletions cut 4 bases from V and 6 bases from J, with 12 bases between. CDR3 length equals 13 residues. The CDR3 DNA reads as TGCAGTGCTACCCGTCGCCCGGATGAAAAACTGTTTTTT. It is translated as CSATRRPDEKLFF.

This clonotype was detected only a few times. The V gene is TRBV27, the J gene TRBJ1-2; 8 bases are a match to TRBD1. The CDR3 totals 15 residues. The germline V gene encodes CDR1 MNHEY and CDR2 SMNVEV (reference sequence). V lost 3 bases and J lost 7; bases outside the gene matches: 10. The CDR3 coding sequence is TGTGCCAGCAGTTTGGAAAGACAGGGGTGGGGTGGCTACACCTTC. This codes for CASSLERQGWGGYTF.

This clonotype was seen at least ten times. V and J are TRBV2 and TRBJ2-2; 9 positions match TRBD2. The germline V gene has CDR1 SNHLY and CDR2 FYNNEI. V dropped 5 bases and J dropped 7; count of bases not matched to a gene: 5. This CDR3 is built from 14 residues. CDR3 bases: TGTGCCAGCAGTCCTCAGACTAGCGGCGGGGAGCTGTTTTTT. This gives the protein CASSPQTSGGELFF.

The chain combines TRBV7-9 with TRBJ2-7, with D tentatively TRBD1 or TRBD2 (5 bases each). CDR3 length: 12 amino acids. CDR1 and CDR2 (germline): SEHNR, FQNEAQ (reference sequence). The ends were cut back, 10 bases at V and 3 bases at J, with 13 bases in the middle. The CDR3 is CATGAGRYEQYF. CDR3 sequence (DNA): TGTGCCACCGGGGCAGGCCGCTACGAGCAGTACTTC.

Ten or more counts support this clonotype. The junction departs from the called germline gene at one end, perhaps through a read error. As DNA, the CDR3 is TGCGCCAGCAGCCGGGGACACGGGGAGACCCAGTACTTC. Amino acid sequence: CASSRGHGETQYF. The chain employs TRBV7-9 and TRBJ2-5, with D perhaps matching TRBD1 (6 bases). This CDR3 comprises 13 residues. In germline, CDR1 is SEHNR, CDR2 FQNEAQ (reference sequence).

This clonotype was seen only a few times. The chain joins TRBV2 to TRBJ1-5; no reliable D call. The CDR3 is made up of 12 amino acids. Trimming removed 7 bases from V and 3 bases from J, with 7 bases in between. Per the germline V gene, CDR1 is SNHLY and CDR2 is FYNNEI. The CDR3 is CASKAVNQPQHF. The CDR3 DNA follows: TGTGCCAGCAAGGCGGTCAATCAGCCCCAGCATTTT.

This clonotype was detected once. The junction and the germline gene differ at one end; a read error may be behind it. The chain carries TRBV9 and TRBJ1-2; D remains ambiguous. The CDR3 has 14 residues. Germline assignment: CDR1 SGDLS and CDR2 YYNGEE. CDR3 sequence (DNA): TGTGCAAGCAGCGAAGAGGGCAGAAGCTATGGCTACACCTTC. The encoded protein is CASSEEGRSYGYTF.

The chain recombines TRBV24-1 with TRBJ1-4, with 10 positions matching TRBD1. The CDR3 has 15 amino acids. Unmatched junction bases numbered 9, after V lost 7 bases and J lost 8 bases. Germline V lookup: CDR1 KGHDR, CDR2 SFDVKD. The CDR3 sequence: CATSATGTGEEKLFF. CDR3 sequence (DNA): TGTGCCACCAGCGCTACCGGGACAGGGGAGGAAAAACTGTTTTTT.